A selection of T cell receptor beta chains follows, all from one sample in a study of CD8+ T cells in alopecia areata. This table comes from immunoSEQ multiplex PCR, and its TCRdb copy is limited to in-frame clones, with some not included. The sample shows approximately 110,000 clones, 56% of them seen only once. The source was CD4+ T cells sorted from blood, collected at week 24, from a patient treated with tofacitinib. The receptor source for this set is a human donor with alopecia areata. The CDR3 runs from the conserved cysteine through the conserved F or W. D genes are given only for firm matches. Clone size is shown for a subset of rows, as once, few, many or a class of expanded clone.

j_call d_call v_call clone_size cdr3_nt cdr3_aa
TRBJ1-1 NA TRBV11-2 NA TGTGCCAGCAGCTTAGATGGGGTGGGCCACACTGAAGCTTTCTTT CASSLDGVGHTEAFF
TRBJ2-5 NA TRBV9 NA TGTGCCAGCAGCGTAGCCCCCGGCATCCAAGAGACCCAGTACTTC CASSVAPGIQETQYF
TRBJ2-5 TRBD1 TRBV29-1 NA TGCAGCGTTGCCGGGACAGGGGGTGAGACCCAGTACTTC CSVAGTGGETQYF
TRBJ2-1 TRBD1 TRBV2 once TGTGCCAGCAGGGCCGGGACAGGGGCTCTTAATGAGCAGTTCTTC CASRAGTGALNEQFF
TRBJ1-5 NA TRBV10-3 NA TGTGCCATCAGTGAACCCGATCAGCCCCAGCATTTT CAISEPDQPQHF
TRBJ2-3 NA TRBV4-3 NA TGCGCCAGCAGCCAAGATACAGGGATCGGGAGCACAGATACGCAGTATTTT CASSQDTGIGSTDTQYF
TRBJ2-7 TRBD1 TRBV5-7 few TGTGCCAGCAGCTGGTCCGACGGACAGGACACCTACGAGCAGTACTTC CASSWSDGQDTYEQYF
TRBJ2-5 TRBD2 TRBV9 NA TGTGCCAGCAGCGTAGCGGGGGGAGAGACCCAGTACTTC CASSVAGGETQYF
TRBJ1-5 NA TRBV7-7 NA TGTGCTAGCAGCGCACTAGGGGATCAGCCCCAGCATTTT CASSALGDQPQHF
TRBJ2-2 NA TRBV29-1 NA TGCAGCGTCGGTGGGTTTGGCGGGGAGCTGTTTTTT CSVGGFGGELFF
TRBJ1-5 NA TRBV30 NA TGTGCCTGTACACTGGGGGGGGTAGGGCCCCAGCATTTT CACTLGGVGPQHF
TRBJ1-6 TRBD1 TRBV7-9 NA TGTGCCAGCAGCTTAGGCGGACAGGGGAATTCACCCCTCCACTTT CASSLGGQGNSPLHF
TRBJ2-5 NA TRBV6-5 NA TGTGCCAGCCGAGCCGGGGGTCAGGGACAAGAGACCCAGTACTTC CASRAGGQGQETQYF
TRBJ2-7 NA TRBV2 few TGTGCCAGCAGTGAGGGACCCTACGAGCAGTACTTC CASSEGPYEQYF
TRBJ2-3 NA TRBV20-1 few TGCAGTGCCAAACTAGCAGATACGCAGTATTTT CSAKLADTQYF
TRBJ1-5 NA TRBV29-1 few TGCAGCGTTGGGGTTACAGGGAGCAATCAGCCCCAGCATTTT CSVGVTGSNQPQHF
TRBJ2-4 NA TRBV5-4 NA TGTGCCAGCAGCGCACCACGGGCAAACATTCAGTACTTC CASSAPRANIQYF
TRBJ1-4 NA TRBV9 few TGTGCCAGCAGCGGGCAGGGAGGCGAACTGTTTTTT CASSGQGGELFF
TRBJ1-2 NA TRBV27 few TGTGCCAGCAGAGCAGGGTTGGGTAATAACTATGGCTACACCTTC CASRAGLGNNYGYTF
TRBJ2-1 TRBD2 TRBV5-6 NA TGTGCCAGCAGCTCGGGACTAGCGGGGAGTAGATCCTACAATGAGCAGTTCTTC CASSSGLAGSRSYNEQFF
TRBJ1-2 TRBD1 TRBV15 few TGTGCCACCACTCCGGACAGGTCCTACTATGGCTACACCTTC CATTPDRSYYGYTF
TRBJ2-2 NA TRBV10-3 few TGTGCCATCACCCAACGAGGGGACGACACCGGGGAGCTGTTTTTT CAITQRGDDTGELFF
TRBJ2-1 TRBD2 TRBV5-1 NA TGCGCCAGCAGCTTTTCGACTAGCGGGGTGCTAAATGAGCAGTTCTTC CASSFSTSGVLNEQFF
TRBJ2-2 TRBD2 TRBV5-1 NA TGCGCCAGCAGCCCGTCCCTTAGCGGGGGGGCCGACACCGGGGAGCTGTTTTTT CASSPSLSGGADTGELFF
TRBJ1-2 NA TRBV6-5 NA TGTGCCAGCAGTCGGGACGCCAGCTATGGCTACACCTTC CASSRDASYGYTF
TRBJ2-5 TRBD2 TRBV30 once TGTGCCTGGAGTAGACTAGCGGTGCAAGAGACCCAGTACTTC CAWSRLAVQETQYF
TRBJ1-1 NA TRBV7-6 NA TGTGCCAGCAGCTACATAGGGCAGGGCACTGAAGCTTTCTTT CASSYIGQGTEAFF